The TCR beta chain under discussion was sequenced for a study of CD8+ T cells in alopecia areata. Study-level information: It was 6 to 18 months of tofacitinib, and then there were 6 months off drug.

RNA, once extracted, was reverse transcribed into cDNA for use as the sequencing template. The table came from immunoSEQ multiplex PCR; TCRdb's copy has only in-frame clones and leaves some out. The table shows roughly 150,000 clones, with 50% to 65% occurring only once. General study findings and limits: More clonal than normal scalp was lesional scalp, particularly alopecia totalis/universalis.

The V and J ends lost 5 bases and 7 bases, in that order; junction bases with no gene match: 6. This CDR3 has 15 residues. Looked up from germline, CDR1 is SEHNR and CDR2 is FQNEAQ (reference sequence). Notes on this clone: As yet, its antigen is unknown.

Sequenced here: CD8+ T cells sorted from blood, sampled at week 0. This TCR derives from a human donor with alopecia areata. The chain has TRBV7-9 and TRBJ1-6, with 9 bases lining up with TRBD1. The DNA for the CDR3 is TGTGCCAGCAGCGTAGTAGGGACAGGGAATTCACCCCTCCACTTT. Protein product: CASSVVGTGNSPLHF. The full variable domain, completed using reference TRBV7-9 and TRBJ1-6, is DTGVSQNPRHKITKRGQNVTFRCDPISEHNRLYWYRQTLGQGPEFLTYFQNEAQLEKSRLLSDRFSAERPKGSFSTLEIQRTEQGDSAMYLCASSVVGTGNSPLHFGNGTRLTVT.